Each of the 5 T cell receptor beta chains below was sequenced from the same sample in a study of cytomegalovirus exposure and HLA in healthy donors. Use of 60 Vbeta and 13 Jbeta primers characterized the PCR. Repertoires were generated with immunoSEQ multiplex PCR, while TCRdb's copy carries only in-frame clones and drops some. The sample consists of about 170,000 clones, about 62% of them appearing once. The sequenced sample consisted of PBMCs. The receptors were sampled from a man aged 35 to 55 in good health and CMV-seronegative.

This clone was detected a few times. The genes are TRBV27 and TRBJ1-5; the D gene is possibly TRBD1 (5 bases). The germline V and J ends were trimmed by 2 bases and 3 bases, with 11 bases remaining between them. Germline assignment: CDR1 MNHEY and CDR2 SMNVEV (reference sequence). The CDR3 loop spans 15 amino acids. CDR3 amino acids: CASSLGGGPNQPQHF. The CDR3 nucleotides read TGTGCCAGCAGTTTAGGCGGGGGACCCAATCAGCCCCAGCATTTT.

V is TRBV30 and J is TRBJ1-6; 7 positions agree with TRBD1. CDR3 length equals 14 residues. The germline CDR1 and CDR2 sequences are GTSNPN and SVGIG (reference sequence). V lost 4 bases, J lost 6 bases, and 6 bases stayed unmatched. The CDR3 nucleotides read TGTGCCTGGACCCCCGGGACAGCTAATTCACCCCTCCACTTT. It yields the protein CAWTPGTANSPLHF.

The J gene is TRBJ1-2, the V gene TRBV5-1; 8 bases agree with TRBD1. V lost 4 bases, J lost 13 bases, and 12 bases stayed unmatched. CDR1 SGHRS and CDR2 YFSETQ come from the germline V gene. This CDR3 has 13 residues. This chain's CDR3 is CASSPRTGRAGTF. CDR3 DNA sequence: TGCGCCAGCAGCCCTCGGACAGGGCGCGCCGGCACCTTC.

The rearrangement joins TRBV19 to TRBJ2-7; 8 positions match TRBD1. Germline CDR1 is LNHDA and CDR2 is SQIVND (reference sequence). The CDR3 is 16 amino acids. Trimming at V came to 6 bases and at J to 3 bases, leaving 13 bases not matched to a gene. CDR3 sequence reads: CASSPIPGQAYYEQYF. CDR3 nucleotide sequence: TGTGCCAGTAGCCCAATCCCGGGACAGGCGTACTACGAGCAGTACTTC.

The chain carries TRBV5-1 and TRBJ1-3, with TRBD1 matching 7 bases. This CDR3 spans 14 amino acids. V lost 4 bases and J lost 2; bases outside the gene matches: 3. The germline V gene encodes CDR1 SGHRS and CDR2 YFSETQ. CDR3 loop: CASSPTGAGNTIYF. DNA for the CDR3: TGCGCCAGCAGCCCAACAGGGGCTGGAAACACCATATATTTT.